This record covers a single T cell receptor beta chain. Its target is unknown. Time point given: baseline pretreatment blood. The treatment was: 15 Gy SBRT to primary tumor, nephrectomy 4 weeks later. This CDR3 region has 14 residues. From germline, CDR1 is MDHEN and CDR2 SYDVKM. The V gene end was trimmed by 6 bases and the J gene end by 6 bases; junction bases not matched to a gene: 9. Sequenced by immunoSEQ multiplex PCR; TCRdb stores in-frame clones only, minus some. The data contain some 150,000 clones, approximately 90% of them seen just once; the ten biggest clones take up approximately 12%. This entry belongs to a study of radiation and T cells in renal cell carcinoma. Study conclusions and caveats: In blood, top tumor clones expanded by 2 weeks, shrinking by 4.

This TCR was recovered from a woman aged 50 to 65 with renal cell carcinoma. The V gene is TRBV28, the J gene TRBJ1-2; the match to TRBD1 covers 8 bases. Source: blood, taken from a patient whose treatment included radiotherapy and nephrectomy. CDR3 sequence (DNA): TGTGCCAGCAGCCCAGACAGGGGTGGTCATGGCTACACCTTC. Translation: CASSPDRGGHGYTF.